This entry concerns a single T cell receptor beta chain. The antigen is unknown. Looked up from germline, CDR1 is ENHRY and CDR2 is SYGVKD. Losses at the gene ends were 6 bases for V and 1 base for J; bases not matched to a gene: 4. CDR3 length: 15 residues. This specimen belongs to a study of shared clonotypes between healthy human individuals. About the research overall: Donors, aged 18 to 49, were a couple of women and three men. Study observations and caveats: Between a handful of donors, naive CD4 clonotypes were shared at a level of about 5%.

CD45RA-negative memory and CD45RA+ naive subsets were split from the CD4+ cells. Sequencing used immunoSEQ multiplex PCR; TCRdb keeps in-frame clones, though not all of them. The sample has roughly 1 million clones, more than 60% seen once; the top ten hold roughly 1.5%. This clonotype was obtained from a young man in good health. What was sequenced was memory CD4+ T cells sorted from blood. The subset: CD45RA-negative fraction. The rearrangement uses TRBV10-3 and TRBJ1-5; 9 bases line up with TRBD1. CDR3 sequence (DNA): TGTGCCATCAGCACAGGGGGCATGAGCAATCAGCCCCAGCATTTT. It codes for CAISTGGMSNQPQHF.